One sample yielded the 5 T cell receptor beta chains listed below, sequenced in a study of T cells after yellow fever vaccination. TCRdb re-derived calls from the 5' RACE reads in MiXCR, one entry per CDR3 protein. Seen here are fewer than 450,000 distinct CDR3 sequences, about 8.3% observed once, and the top ten hold approximately 15%. This material consisted of PBMCs, taken approximately 40 days after the first yellow fever vaccination. These receptors were obtained from a man between 18 and 35 years old who received the YFV17D yellow fever vaccine.

This clonotype was detected only once. This chain uses TRBV18 with TRBJ2-2; 10 bases agree with TRBD1. Germline-derived CDR1 and CDR2 are KGHSH and LQKENI. V gave up 5 bases and J gave up 4 bases; unmatched junction bases: 4. This CDR3 region has 15 residues. CDR3 residues: CASSMDRGITGELFF. Written as DNA, the CDR3 is TGTGCCAGCTCAATGGACAGGGGGATCACCGGGGAGCTGTTTTTT.

In this sample, this clonotype turned up a few times. The genes are TRBV13 and TRBJ1-6, with 9 bases fitting TRBD1. CDR3 size: 15 residues. J gave up 7 bases and V 5 bases, and 6 bases lay outside the gene matches. Germline V gene lookup returns CDR1 PRHDT and CDR2 FYEKMQ (reference sequence). CDR3 DNA sequence: TGTGCCAGCAGCACCCGGACAGGGGCCAATTCACCCCTCCACTTT. Translated: CASSTRTGANSPLHF.

This clonotype was seen ten or more times. The chain is built from TRBV28 and TRBJ2-2, with D possibly TRBD2 on 5 matching bases. Germline-derived CDR1 and CDR2 are MDHEN and SYDVKM. CDR3 length: 14 residues. The V end lost 7 bases, the J end lost 0 bases, and 9 bases lay between the germline ends. The CDR3: CASTSGTNTGELFF. In DNA form, the CDR3 reads TGTGCCAGCACCTCGGGGACGAACACCGGGGAGCTGTTTTTT.

This chain connects TRBV30 to TRBJ1-1, with TRBD1 matching 10 bases. Per the germline V gene, CDR1 is GTSNPN and CDR2 is SVGIG (reference sequence). Trimming took 0 bases from V and 10 from J; bases not matched to a gene: 17. The CDR3 loop spans 17 amino acids. The CDR3 DNA sequence: TGTGCCTGGAGTGTGGAGGAACCGGGACAGGGGTCCCGGGGAGCTTTCTTT. It codes for CAWSVEEPGQGSRGAFF.

This clonotype was observed a few times. Here the CDR3 DNA reads TGTGCCAGCAGTTATGGACTTGGCTCCTCCTACGAGCAGTACGTC. It codes for CASSYGLGSSYEQYV. The chain is built from TRBV6-2 or TRBV6-3 and TRBJ2-7; D may be TRBD2 (5 bases). Germline loops: CDR1 MNHEY, CDR2 SVGEGT. The CDR3 spans 15 residues. The V gene lost 3 bases and the J gene lost 0 bases, with 12 bases spanning the gap.